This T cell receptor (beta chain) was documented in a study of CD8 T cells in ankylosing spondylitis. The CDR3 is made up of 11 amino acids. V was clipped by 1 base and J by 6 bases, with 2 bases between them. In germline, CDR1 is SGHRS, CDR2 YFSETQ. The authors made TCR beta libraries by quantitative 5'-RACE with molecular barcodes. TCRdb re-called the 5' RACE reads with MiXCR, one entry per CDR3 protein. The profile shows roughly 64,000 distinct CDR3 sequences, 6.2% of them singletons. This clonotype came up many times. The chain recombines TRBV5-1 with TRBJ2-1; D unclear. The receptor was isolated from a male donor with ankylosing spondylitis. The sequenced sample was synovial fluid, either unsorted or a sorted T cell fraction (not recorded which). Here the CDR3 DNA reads TGCGCCAGCAGCTTGCGCAATGAGCAGTTCTTC. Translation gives CASSLRNEQFF. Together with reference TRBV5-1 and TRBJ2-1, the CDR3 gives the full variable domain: KAGVTQTPRYLIKTRGQQVTLSCSPISGHRSVSWYQQTPGQGLQFLFEYFSETQRNKGNFPGRFSGRQFSNSRSEMNVSTLELGDSALYLCASSLRNEQFFGPGTRLTVL.